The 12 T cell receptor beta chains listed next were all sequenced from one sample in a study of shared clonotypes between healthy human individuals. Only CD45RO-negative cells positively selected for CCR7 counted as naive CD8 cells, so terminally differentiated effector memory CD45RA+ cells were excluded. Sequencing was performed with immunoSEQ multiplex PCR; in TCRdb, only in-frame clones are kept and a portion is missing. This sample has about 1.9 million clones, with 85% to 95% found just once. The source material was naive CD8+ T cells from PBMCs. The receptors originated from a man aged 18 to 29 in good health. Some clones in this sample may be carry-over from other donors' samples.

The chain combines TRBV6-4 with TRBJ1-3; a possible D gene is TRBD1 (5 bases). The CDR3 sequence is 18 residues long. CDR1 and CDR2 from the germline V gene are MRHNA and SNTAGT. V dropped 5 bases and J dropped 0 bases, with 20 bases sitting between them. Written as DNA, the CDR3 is TGTGCCAGCAGTTGGTTTGGGAAACAGGATTACTCTGGAAACACCATATATTTT. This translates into CASSWFGKQDYSGNTIYF.

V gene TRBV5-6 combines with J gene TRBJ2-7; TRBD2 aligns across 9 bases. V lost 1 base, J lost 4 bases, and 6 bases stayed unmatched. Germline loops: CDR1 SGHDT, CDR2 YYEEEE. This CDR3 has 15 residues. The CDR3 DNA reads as TGTGCCAGCAGCTTGATTAGCGGGAGACGGTACGAGCAGTACTTC. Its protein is CASSLISGRRYEQYF.

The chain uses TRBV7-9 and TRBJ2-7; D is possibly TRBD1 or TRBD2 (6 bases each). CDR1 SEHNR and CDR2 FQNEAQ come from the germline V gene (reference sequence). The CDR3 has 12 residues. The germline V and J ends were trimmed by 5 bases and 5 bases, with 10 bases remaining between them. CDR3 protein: CASSTGGHEQYF. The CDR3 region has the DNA TGTGCCAGCAGCACCGGGGGCCACGAGCAGTACTTC. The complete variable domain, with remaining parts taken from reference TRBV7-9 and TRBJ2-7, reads DTGVSQNPRHKITKRGQNVTFRCDPISEHNRLYWYRQTLGQGPEFLTYFQNEAQLEKSRLLSDRFSAERPKGSFSTLEIQRTEQGDSAMYLCASSTGGHEQYFGPGTRLTVT.

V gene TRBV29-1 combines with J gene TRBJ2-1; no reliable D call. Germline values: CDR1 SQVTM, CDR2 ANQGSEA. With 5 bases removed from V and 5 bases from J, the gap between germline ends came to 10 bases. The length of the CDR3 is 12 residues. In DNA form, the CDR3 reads TGCAGCGTTCTCCCTACAGACAATGAGCAGTTCTTC. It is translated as CSVLPTDNEQFF.

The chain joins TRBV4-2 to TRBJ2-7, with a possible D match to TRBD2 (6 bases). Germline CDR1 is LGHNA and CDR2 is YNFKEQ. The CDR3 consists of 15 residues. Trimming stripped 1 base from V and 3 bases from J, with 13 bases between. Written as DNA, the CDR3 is TGTGCCAGCAGCCAAGGGGCCGGGAGCGACTACGAGCAGTACTTC. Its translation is CASSQGAGSDYEQYF.

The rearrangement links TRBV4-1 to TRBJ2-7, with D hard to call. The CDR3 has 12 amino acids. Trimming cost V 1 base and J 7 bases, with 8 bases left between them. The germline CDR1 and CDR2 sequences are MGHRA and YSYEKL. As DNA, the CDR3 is TGCGCCAGCAGCCAAGGAGCCACGGAGCAGTACTTC. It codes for CASSQGATEQYF.

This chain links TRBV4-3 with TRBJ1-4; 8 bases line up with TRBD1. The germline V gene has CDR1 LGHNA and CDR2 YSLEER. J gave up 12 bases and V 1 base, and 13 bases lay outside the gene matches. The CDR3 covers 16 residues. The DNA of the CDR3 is TGCGCCAGCAGCCAAGGCCGGGGACAGGTACGCGTGGAACTGTTTTTT. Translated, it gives CASSQGRGQVRVELFF.

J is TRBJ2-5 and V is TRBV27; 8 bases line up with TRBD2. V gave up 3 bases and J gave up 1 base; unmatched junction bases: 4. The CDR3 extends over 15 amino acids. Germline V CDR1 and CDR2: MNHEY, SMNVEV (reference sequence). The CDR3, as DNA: TGTGCCAGCAGTTTGGTTAGCGGGGCCCAAGAGACCCAGTACTTC. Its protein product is CASSLVSGAQETQYF.

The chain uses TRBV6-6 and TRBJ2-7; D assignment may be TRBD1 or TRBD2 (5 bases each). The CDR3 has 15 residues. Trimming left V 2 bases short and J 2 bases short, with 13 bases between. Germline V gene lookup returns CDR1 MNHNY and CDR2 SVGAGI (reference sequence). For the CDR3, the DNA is TGTGCCAGCAGTTACAACCCGGGACCCGCCTACGAGCAGTACTTC. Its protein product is CASSYNPGPAYEQYF.

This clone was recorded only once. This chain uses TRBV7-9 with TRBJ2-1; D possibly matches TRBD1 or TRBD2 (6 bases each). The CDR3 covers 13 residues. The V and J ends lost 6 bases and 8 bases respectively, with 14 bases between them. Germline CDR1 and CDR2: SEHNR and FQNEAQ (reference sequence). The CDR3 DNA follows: TGTGCCAGCAGGGCCGGGGGCTTGGATGAGCAGTTCTTC. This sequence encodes CASRAGGLDEQFF. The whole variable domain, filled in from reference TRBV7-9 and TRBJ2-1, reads DTGVSQNPRHKITKRGQNVTFRCDPISEHNRLYWYRQTLGQGPEFLTYFQNEAQLEKSRLLSDRFSAERPKGSFSTLEIQRTEQGDSAMYLCASRAGGLDEQFFGPGTRLTVL.

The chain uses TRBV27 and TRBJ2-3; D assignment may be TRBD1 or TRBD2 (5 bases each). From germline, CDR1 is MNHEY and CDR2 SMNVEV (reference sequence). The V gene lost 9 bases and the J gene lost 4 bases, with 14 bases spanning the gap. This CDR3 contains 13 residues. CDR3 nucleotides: TGTGCCAGTAGGGCCGGGGCGTCAGATACGCAGTATTTT. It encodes CASRAGASDTQYF.

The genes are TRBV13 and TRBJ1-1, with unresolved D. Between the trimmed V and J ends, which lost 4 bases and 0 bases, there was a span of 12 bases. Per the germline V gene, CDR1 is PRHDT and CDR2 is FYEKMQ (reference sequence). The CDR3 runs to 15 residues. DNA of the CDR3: TGTGCCAGCAGCTCGACCGCCTCCTTGAACACTGAAGCTTTCTTT. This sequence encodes CASSSTASLNTEAFF. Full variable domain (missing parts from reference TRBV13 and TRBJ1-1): AAGVIQSPRHLIKEKRETATLKCYPIPRHDTVYWYQQGPGQDPQFLISFYEKMQSDKGSIPDRFSAQQFSDYHSELNMSSLELGDSALYFCASSSTASLNTEAFFGQGTRLTVV.